Sequencing of this T cell receptor beta chain was carried out in a study of CD8+ T cells in alopecia areata. The CDR3 is made up of 11 amino acids. Germline assignment: CDR1 SQVTM and CDR2 ANQGSEA. V was clipped by 1 base and J by 8 bases, with 8 bases between them. The sequencing template was cDNA reverse transcribed from extracted RNA. Repertoires were generated with immunoSEQ multiplex PCR, while TCRdb's copy carries only in-frame clones and drops some. Among some 120,000 clones listed, roughly 50% were seen once. With regard to this clone: Its target is not known.

General study findings and limits: Resident alphabeta T-cell populations of normal skin are likewise subject to sequencing in scalp samples.

This rearrangement joins TRBV29-1 to TRBJ1-1; no firm D call. This sequence was found in a human donor with alopecia areata. What was sequenced was NKG2D-low CD8+ T cells sorted from blood. The CDR3 protein is CSVEGDREAFF. CDR3 coding DNA: TGCAGCGTTGAAGGTGACCGGGAAGCTTTCTTT.